This TCR beta chain was recorded in a study of shared clonotypes between healthy human individuals. Produced via immunoSEQ multiplex PCR; TCRdb's table is partial and in-frame only. The sample carries about 2 million clones, roughly 96% recorded once. V lost 4 bases, J lost 4 bases, and 11 bases lay in between. The germline V gene has CDR1 SGHNT and CDR2 YYREEE (reference sequence). This CDR3 has 13 amino acids. Sequencing was carried out using naive CD4+ T cells sorted from blood. The subset denotes: CD45RA+ positively selected. This chain links TRBV5-4 with TRBJ1-1; unclear D gene. The sequence derives from a man younger than 35 in good health. CDR3 in DNA: TGTGCCAGCAGCCCTAATCCGGGCACTGAAGCTTTCTTT. It translates to CASSPNPGTEAFF.